This TCR beta chain was profiled in a study of metastatic and nonmetastatic thyroid tumors (dated by TCRdb to about 2020). Notes on the research overall: The researchers compared repertoires between peripheral blood samples and tumor or nodule tissue samples from patients with malignant or benign thyroid disease.

Results and caveats for the whole study, not just this receptor: TCR beta diversity was reported as significantly higher in malignant tumors than in benign nodules, in both blood and tumor samples.

This clone occurred a few times. Its recognized antigen is unknown. No clone much larger than this one lies a single base away; base qualities are absent. No patient had received any treatment before thyroid surgery. Using T-cell receptor beta sequencing, the study looked back at clinical samples from patients collected from about 2011 to 2019. V loses 6 bases at its end and J loses 6 bases; junction bases beyond the gene matches: 14. Reading the germline V gene gives CDR1 MNHEY and CDR2 SVGEGT. The CDR3 starts with the cysteine, ends with the phenylalanine, and has 16 residues. Only CDR3 DNA is held: 48 bases, read in frame from base 1. Libraries were prepared through PCR. Sequencing instrument: Illumina HiSeq 4000. High-throughput sequencing was used to profile the TCR beta-chain CDR3 region of each patient. As for the authors' bioinformatics: CDR3 differences across clinicopathological groups were used to build a classifier for discriminating distant-metastatic papillary thyroid cancer patients. To measure repertoire diversity the researchers used the Shannon index, while the Morisita-Horn index served to gauge how similar the tumor and blood repertoires were. TCRdb redid the processing of the public reads, applying fastp at Q25 and MiXCR, and retained in-frame beta chains. In this record, the V and J calls reflect TCRdb's handling and not the investigators' own analysis. The sample table records 30,000 to 35,000 clones; 25% to 35% of these occur just once. 30% of the sample belongs to the ten largest clones.

Recombination linked TRBV6-2 or TRBV6-3 to TRBJ1-1, and 9 bases in between align with TRBD1. The specimen sequenced was blood. The receptor comes from a female donor with papillary thyroid cancer or a benign thyroid nodule (not recorded which). Some clones in this sample may be carry-over from other donors' samples. The nucleotides read TGTGCCAGCAGCCTCACAGGGGGCGTTTTATTCTCTGAAGCTTTCTTT. Translation gives CASSLTGGVLFSEAFF.